Listed below are T cell receptor beta chains from one sample, sequenced in a study of OX40 agonist ivuxolimab in advanced cancers. This table comes from immunoSEQ multiplex PCR, and its TCRdb copy is limited to in-frame clones, with some not included. This table has around 150,000 clones, around 94% appearing once. The sample in question was CD4+ or CD8+ T cells sorted from blood, obtained in a trial of the OX40 agonist ivuxolimab. The receptors shown here come from an adult with an advanced solid tumor such as melanoma, head and neck, liver or kidney cancer. Both conserved end residues are part of each CDR3. D genes are given only for firm matches. Not all rows give a size; the values are once, few, many and, for expanded clones, a class.

clone size,V gene,J gene,D gene,CDR3 DNA,CDR3 protein
.,TRBV9,TRBJ2-2,.,TGTGCCAGCAGCGTAGGGGGCAGAGGGAAAACCGGGGAGCTGTTTTTT,CASSVGGRGKTGELFF
.,TRBV27,TRBJ2-2,.,TGTGCCAGCAGTTCCCATAACACCGGGGAGCTGTTTTTT,CASSSHNTGELFF
.,TRBV28,TRBJ2-6,TRBD1,TGTGCCAGCAGCCCGACAGGGCCTGGGGCCAACGTCCTGACTTTC,CASSPTGPGANVLTF
.,TRBV28,TRBJ1-5,.,TGTGCCAGCAGACCAACCCACAATCAGCCCCAGCATTTT,CASRPTHNQPQHF
.,TRBV11-2,TRBJ2-5,TRBD2,TGTGCCAGCAGCAAGGGGGTGTTAGCGGGATTCCAAGAGACCCAGTACTTC,CASSKGVLAGFQETQYF
.,TRBV11-2,TRBJ1-2,.,TGTGCCAGCAGCTTAGACAGGAGCTATGGCTACACCTTC,CASSLDRSYGYTF
.,TRBV5-6,TRBJ2-2,.,TGTGCCAGCAGCTTACCCTGGGCGGAGTTCACCGGGGAGCTGTTTTTT,CASSLPWAEFTGELFF
once,TRBV11-2,TRBJ1-2,.,TGTGCCAGCAGCTTAGGGACCTCTGGCGGCTACACCTTC,CASSLGTSGGYTF
.,TRBV4-2,TRBJ2-7,.,TGTGCCAGCAGAGATGTTAGCTCCTACGAGCAGTACTTC,CASRDVSSYEQYF
few,TRBV10-3,TRBJ1-5,.,TGTGCCATCAGAAACAGGGATGGGAATCAGCCCCAGCATTTT,CAIRNRDGNQPQHF
.,TRBV27,TRBJ1-1,TRBD1,TGTGCCAGCAGTTTTCCGGGACAGACGGCTTTCTTT,CASSFPGQTAFF
.,TRBV7-2,TRBJ2-7,.,TGTGCCAGCAGCTTATTCGGCTACGAGCAGTACTTC,CASSLFGYEQYF
.,TRBV27,TRBJ1-6,TRBD1,TGTGCCAGCAGTTCCCTCGCGGACAGGTATAATTCACCCCTCCACTTT,CASSSLADRYNSPLHF
.,TRBV19,TRBJ2-7,.,TGTGCCAGTAGTGTGACCGGGGCCGAGCAGTACTTC,CASSVTGAEQYF
.,TRBV14,TRBJ2-1,.,TGTGCCAGCAGCCTCCTGAGTACTATCAATGAGCAGTTCTTC,CASSLLSTINEQFF
.,TRBV7-6,TRBJ1-1,.,TGTGCCAGCAGCTTTGGGGGTACGAACACTGAAGCTTTCTTT,CASSFGGTNTEAFF
.,TRBV28,TRBJ1-1,TRBD1,TGTGCCAGCAGTTCTCCGGGACAGGGAGAAGCTTTCTTT,CASSSPGQGEAFF
.,TRBV7-2,TRBJ2-5,TRBD2,TGTGCCAGCAGCTTAGACAGCGGGAGGGCCAGAGAGACCCAGTACTTC,CASSLDSGRARETQYF
.,TRBV27,TRBJ1-1,.,TGTGCCAGCAGTTTCGGTGGACAAAACAGGAATACGAACACTGAAGCTTTCTTT,CASSFGGQNRNTNTEAFF
.,TRBV30,TRBJ2-5,.,TGTGCCTGGAGTGGAAAGCTCGGACGGACTGAAACCGAGACCCAGTACTTC,CAWSGKLGRTETETQYF
.,TRBV11-2,TRBJ1-1,.,TGTGCCAGCAGCCCATACCTTGGGGGGAGGATGCGAATGAACACTGAAGCTTTCTTT,CASSPYLGGRMRMNTEAFF
.,TRBV28,TRBJ2-7,.,TGTGCCAGCCTTATCCCCGGGGGGCACGAGCAGTACTTC,CASLIPGGHEQYF
.,TRBV30,TRBJ2-1,TRBD2,TGTGCCTGGAGTGAGAAGCGGGAGGCGAATGAGCAGTTCTTC,CAWSEKREANEQFF
.,TRBV9,TRBJ2-7,TRBD2,TGTGCCAGCAGCGTAGGGACTAGAGCCTACGAGCAGTACTTC,CASSVGTRAYEQYF
.,TRBV28,TRBJ2-2,.,TGTGCCAGCAGTTTGTGGGGGGCGAACACCGGGGAGCTGTTTTTT,CASSLWGANTGELFF
.,TRBV19,TRBJ1-2,.,TGTGCCAGTACCACCCCGCGAAAGGTGGACTTAACGTGGGGTGGCTACACCTTC,CASTTPRKVDLTWGGYTF
.,TRBV19,TRBJ1-1,TRBD1,TGTGCCAGTAGTGTCACAGGGGAGGGGAAAGCTTTCTTT,CASSVTGEGKAFF
.,TRBV6-6,TRBJ2-1,TRBD1,TGTGCCAGCCTGCGACAGGGGCCCGTCGATGAGCAGTTCTTC,CASLRQGPVDEQFF
.,TRBV19,TRBJ2-4,.,TGTGCCAGTAGTATGCAGGGCCAAAACATTCAGTACTTC,CASSMQGQNIQYF
.,TRBV2,TRBJ2-7,.,TGTGCCAGCAGTCCGGACACGATAAGGCACGAGCAGTACTTC,CASSPDTIRHEQYF
.,TRBV5-1,TRBJ2-5,.,TGCGCCAGCAGCTTGGGGGGATGGACCCAGTACTTC,CASSLGGWTQYF
.,TRBV10-3,TRBJ1-2,.,TGTGCCATCAGTCCCGGGGTTACTGGCTACACCTTC,CAISPGVTGYTF
.,TRBV28,TRBJ1-2,.,TGTGCCAGCAGTCCAGGGTCCGCTAACTATGGCTACACCTTC,CASSPGSANYGYTF
few,TRBV28,TRBJ1-4,.,TGTGCCAGCAGCCGTGGACAATTAGGTGAAAAACTGTTTTTT,CASSRGQLGEKLFF
.,TRBV11-2,TRBJ1-1,.,TGTGCCAGCAGCTTAGTTGGCAGTGAAGCTTTCTTT,CASSLVGSEAFF
.,TRBV5-1,TRBJ1-5,.,TGCGCCAGCAGCTTGGATGGGACTCCGGAACAGCCCCAGCATTTT,CASSLDGTPEQPQHF
.,TRBV5-6,TRBJ1-2,TRBD1,TGTGCCAGCAGCTTGGCCCTAGGACAGGGGTATGGCTACACCTTC,CASSLALGQGYGYTF
.,TRBV7-2,TRBJ1-1,.,TGTGCCAGCAGCTTAGCCCCGAACACTGAAGCTTTCTTT,CASSLAPNTEAFF
.,TRBV9,TRBJ2-2,.,TGTGCCAGCAGCGGGACAGCGGGCGAGGAGCTGTTTTTT,CASSGTAGEELFF
.,TRBV7-9,TRBJ2-7,.,TGTGCCAGCAGCCTCCTTGCTCCCGGGGAGCAGTACTTC,CASSLLAPGEQYF
few,TRBV28,TRBJ1-5,.,TGTGCCAGCAGTTTCGTCATGGAGGCGGGCCAGCCCCAGCATTTT,CASSFVMEAGQPQHF
.,TRBV10-3,TRBJ1-2,.,TGTGCCACGGGGGGCGGGGCAGAGGGCTATGGCTACACCTTC,CATGGGAEGYGYTF